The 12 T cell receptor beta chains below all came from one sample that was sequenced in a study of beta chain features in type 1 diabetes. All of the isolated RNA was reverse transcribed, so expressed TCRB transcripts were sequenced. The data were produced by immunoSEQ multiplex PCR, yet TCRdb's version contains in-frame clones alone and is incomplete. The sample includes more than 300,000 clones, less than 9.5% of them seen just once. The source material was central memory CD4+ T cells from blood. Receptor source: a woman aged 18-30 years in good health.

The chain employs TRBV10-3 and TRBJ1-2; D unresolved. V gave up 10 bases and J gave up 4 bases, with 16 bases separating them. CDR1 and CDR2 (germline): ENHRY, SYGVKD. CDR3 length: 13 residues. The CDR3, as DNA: TGTGCCAGCACCTCGCCAGGACCCTATGGCTACACCTTC. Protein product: CASTSPGPYGYTF.

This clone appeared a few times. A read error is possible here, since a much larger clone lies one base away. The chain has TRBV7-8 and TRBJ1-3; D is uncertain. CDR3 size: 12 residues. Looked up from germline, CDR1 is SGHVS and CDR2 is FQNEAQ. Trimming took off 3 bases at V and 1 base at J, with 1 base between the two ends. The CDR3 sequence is CASSLSGNTIYF. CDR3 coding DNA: TGTGCCAGCAGCTTGTCTGGAAACACCATATATTTT.

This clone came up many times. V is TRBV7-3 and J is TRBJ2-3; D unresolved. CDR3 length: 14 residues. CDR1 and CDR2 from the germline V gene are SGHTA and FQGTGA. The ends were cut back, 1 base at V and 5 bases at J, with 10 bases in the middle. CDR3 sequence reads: CASSLSGERDTQYF. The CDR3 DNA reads TGTGCCAGCAGCTTAAGTGGTGAACGAGATACGCAGTATTTT.

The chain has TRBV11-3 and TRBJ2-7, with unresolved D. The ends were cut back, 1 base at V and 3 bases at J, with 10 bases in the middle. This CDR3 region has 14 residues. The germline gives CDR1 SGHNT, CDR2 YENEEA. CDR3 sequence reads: CASSLGGANYEQYF. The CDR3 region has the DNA TGTGCCAGCAGCTTAGGTGGAGCTAACTACGAGCAGTACTTC.

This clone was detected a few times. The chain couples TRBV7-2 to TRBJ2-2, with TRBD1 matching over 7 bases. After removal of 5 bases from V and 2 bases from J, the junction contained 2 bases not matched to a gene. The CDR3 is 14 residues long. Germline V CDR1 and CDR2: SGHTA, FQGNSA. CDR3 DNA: TGTGCCAGCAGCCGACAGGGTAACACCGGGGAGCTGTTTTTT. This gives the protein CASSRQGNTGELFF. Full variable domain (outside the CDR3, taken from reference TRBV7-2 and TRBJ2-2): GAGVSQSPSNKVTEKGKDVELRCDPISGHTALYWYRQSLGQGLEFLIYFQGNSAPDKSGLPSDRFSAERTGGSVSTLTIQRTQQEDSAVYLCASSRQGNTGELFFGEGSRLTVL.

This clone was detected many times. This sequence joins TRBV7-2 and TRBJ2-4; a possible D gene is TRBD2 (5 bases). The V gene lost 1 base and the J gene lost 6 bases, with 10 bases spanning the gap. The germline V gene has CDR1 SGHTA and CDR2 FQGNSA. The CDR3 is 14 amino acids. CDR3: CASSLGRGINIQYF. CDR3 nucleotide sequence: TGTGCCAGCAGCTTAGGTCGGGGAATAAACATTCAGTACTTC.

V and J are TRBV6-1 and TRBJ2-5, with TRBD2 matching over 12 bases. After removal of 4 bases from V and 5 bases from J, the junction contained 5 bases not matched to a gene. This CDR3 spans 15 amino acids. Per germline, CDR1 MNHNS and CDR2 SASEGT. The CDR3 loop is CASSVTSGRSETQYF. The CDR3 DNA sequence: TGTGCCAGCAGTGTGACTAGCGGGAGAAGCGAGACCCAGTACTTC.

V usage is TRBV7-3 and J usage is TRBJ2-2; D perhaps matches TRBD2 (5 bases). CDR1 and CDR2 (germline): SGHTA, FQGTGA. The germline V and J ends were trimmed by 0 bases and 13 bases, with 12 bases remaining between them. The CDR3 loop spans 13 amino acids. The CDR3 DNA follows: TGTGCCAGCAGCTTAACCAGAGGGCGGCCGCTGTTTTTT. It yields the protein CASSLTRGRPLFF.

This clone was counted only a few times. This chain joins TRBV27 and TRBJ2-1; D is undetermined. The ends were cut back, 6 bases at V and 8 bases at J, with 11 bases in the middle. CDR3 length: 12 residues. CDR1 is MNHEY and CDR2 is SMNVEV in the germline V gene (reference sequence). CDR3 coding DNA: TGTGCCAGCAGCCCAAGCCAGTATGAGCAGTTCTTC. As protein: CASSPSQYEQFF.

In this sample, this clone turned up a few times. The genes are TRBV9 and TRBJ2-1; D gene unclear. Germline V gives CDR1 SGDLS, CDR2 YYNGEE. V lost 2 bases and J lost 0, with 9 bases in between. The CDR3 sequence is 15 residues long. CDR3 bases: TGTGCCAGCAGCGTTTCGGTAAGCTCCTACAATGAGCAGTTCTTC. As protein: CASSVSVSSYNEQFF.

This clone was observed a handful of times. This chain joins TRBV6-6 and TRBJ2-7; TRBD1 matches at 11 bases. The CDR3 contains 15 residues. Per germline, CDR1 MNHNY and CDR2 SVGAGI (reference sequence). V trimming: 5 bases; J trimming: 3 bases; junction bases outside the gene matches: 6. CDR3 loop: CASSKSGQGGYEQYF. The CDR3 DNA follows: TGTGCCAGCAGTAAATCGGGACAGGGGGGCTACGAGCAGTACTTC.

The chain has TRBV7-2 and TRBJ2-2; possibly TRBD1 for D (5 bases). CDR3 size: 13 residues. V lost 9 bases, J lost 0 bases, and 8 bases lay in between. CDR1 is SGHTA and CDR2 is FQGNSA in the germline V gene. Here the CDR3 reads CASSQANTGELFF. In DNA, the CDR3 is TGTGCCAGTTCACAGGCGAACACCGGGGAGCTGTTTTTT.